This T cell receptor beta chain comes out of a study of cytomegalovirus exposure and HLA in healthy donors. Study-wide results and limits: Accurate prediction of most subjects' HLA-A and HLA-B alleles from TCR beta sequences was reported. With DRB1 most and HLA-C fewest, TCR association rates differed between HLA loci in a later analysis.

Germline CDR1 is MGHRA and CDR2 is YSYEKL. This CDR3 contains 14 residues. The V and J ends lost 0 bases and 5 bases respectively, with 10 bases between them. The PCR used 60 Vbeta and 13 Jbeta primers. Original processing methods: About 11 million of some 80 million unique TCR beta chains were shared, per a later count. Measured with immunoSEQ multiplex PCR; TCRdb has only the in-frame clones, and not every one. V, J and clone size are taken as reported in that table, and D and trimming were inferred from the DNA itself. The sample carries about 120,000 clones, roughly 80% recorded once. Regarding this clone: Antigen: not known.

The sequenced sample consisted of PBMCs. The chain recombines TRBV4-1 with TRBJ1-1, with D possibly TRBD1 on 5 matching bases. The origin of this receptor is a man between 18 and 35 years old in good health and CMV-seropositive. CDR3 sequence: CASSQEIGGTEAFF. In DNA, the CDR3 is TGCGCCAGCAGCCAAGAGATTGGGGGGACTGAAGCTTTCTTT.